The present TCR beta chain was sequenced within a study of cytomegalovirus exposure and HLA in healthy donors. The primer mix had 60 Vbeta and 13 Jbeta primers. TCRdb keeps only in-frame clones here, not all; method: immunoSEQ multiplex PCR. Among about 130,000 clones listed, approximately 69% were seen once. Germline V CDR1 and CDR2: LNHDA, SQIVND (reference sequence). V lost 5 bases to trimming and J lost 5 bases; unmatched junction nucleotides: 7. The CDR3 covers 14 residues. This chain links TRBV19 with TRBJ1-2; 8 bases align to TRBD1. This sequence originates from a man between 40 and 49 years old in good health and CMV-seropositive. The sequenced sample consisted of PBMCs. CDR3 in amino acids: CASSSGQGPYGYTF. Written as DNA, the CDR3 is TGTGCCAGTAGTTCTGGACAGGGACCTTATGGCTACACCTTC.